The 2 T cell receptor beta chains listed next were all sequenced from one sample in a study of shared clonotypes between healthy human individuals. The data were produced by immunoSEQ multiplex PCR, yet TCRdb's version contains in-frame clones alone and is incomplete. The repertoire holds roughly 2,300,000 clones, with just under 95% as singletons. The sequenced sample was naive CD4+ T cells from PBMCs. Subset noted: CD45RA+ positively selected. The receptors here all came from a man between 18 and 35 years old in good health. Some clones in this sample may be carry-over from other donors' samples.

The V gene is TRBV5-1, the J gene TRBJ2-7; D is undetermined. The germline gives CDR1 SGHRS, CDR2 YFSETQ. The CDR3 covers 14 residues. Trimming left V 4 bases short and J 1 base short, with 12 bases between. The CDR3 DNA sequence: TGCGCCAGCAGCCCCGGGTGGCAGTCCTACGAGCAGTACTTC. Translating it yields CASSPGWQSYEQYF.

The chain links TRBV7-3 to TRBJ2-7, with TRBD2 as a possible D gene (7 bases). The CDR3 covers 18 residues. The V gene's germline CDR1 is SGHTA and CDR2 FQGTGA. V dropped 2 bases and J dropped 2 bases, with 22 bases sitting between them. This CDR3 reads CASSLGSWGAAGPYEQYF. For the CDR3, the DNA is TGTGCCAGCAGCTTAGGCTCTTGGGGGGCAGCGGGACCCTACGAGCAGTACTTC.